The 4 T cell receptor beta chains below were found in one sample sequenced in a study of blood T cell repertoires in COVID-19. Here immunoSEQ multiplex PCR was the method, and the copy in TCRdb shows in-frame clones only, minus some. This table holds 93,000 or so clones, over 65% found once. What was sequenced was peripheral blood. Receptors originate from a human donor in a cohort sampled during active COVID-19.

This clone has a single count. The rearrangement uses TRBV11-1 and TRBJ1-1; 8 nucleotides agree with TRBD1. Trimming cost V 5 bases and J 2 bases; bases outside gene matches: 10. Germline CDR1 is SGHAT and CDR2 is FQDESV (reference sequence). CDR3 length: 16 residues. In DNA form, the CDR3 reads TGTGCCAGCAGCGTAACCGGGACAGGCATTAACACTGAAGCTTTCTTT. It specifies CASSVTGTGINTEAFF.

The rearrangement joins TRBV5-1 to TRBJ2-3; tentative D call: TRBD2 (5 bases). V was cut by 3 bases and J by 3 bases, with 14 bases left in between. Germline V gives CDR1 SGHRS, CDR2 YFSETQ. The length of the CDR3 is 15 residues. CDR3 protein: CASSSSVGVTDTQYF. Written as DNA, the CDR3 is TGCGCCAGCAGCTCAAGTGTCGGGGTAACAGATACGCAGTATTTT. The full variable domain, completed using reference TRBV5-1 and TRBJ2-3, is KAGVTQTPRYLIKTRGQQVTLSCSPISGHRSVSWYQQTPGQGLQFLFEYFSETQRNKGNFPGRFSGRQFSNSRSEMNVSTLELGDSALYLCASSSSVGVTDTQYFGPGTRLTVL.

The chain carries TRBV5-1 and TRBJ2-3, with a weak D call TRBD2 (6 bases). V lost 0 bases to trimming and J lost 0 bases, with 8 bases between them. The germline CDR1 and CDR2 sequences are SGHRS and YFSETQ. This CDR3 region has 15 residues. CDR3 DNA sequence: TGCGCCAGCAGCTTGGAGGCGGGGAGCACAGATACGCAGTATTTT. Translation: CASSLEAGSTDTQYF.

J is TRBJ1-5 and V is TRBV19; TRBD1 matches at 7 bases. V was pared by 6 bases and J by 0 bases, with 8 bases of the junction left unmatched. This CDR3 contains 16 residues. Germline CDR1 reads LNHDA; CDR2 reads SQIVND (reference sequence). The chain's CDR3 is CASREWDRDSNQPQHF. The CDR3 nucleotides are TGTGCCAGTAGAGAATGGGACAGAGATAGCAATCAGCCCCAGCATTTT.